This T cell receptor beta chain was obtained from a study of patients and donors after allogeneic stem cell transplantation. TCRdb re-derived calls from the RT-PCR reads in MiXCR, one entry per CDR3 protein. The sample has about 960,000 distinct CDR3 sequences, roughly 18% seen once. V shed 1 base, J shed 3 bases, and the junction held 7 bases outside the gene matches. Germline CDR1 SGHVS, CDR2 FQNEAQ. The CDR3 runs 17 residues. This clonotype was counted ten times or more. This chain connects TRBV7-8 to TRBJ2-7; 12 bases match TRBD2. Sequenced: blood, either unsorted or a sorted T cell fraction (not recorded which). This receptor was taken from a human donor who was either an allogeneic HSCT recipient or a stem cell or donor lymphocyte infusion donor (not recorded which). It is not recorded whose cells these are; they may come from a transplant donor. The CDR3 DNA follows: TGTGCCAGCAGCTTAGTTTCACTAGCGGGGGGCTTCTACGAGCAGTACTTC. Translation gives CASSLVSLAGGFYEQYF.